This T cell receptor (beta chain) emerged from a study of persistence of HIV-infected CD4 T cells. About the research overall: Donors were ART-treated; their CMV- and Gag-responding CD4+ T cells were isolated.

Cells were stimulated with overlapping HIV-1 Gag 15-mer peptides. Sorted nonresponding memory CD4+ T cells were CD40L-negative, CD69-negative, CD45RO-high. The libraries were made with immunoSEQ version 4 in survey mode. Here immunoSEQ multiplex PCR was the method, and the copy in TCRdb shows in-frame clones only, minus some. Of about 33,000 clones detected, more than 75% appear once; the ten largest clones hold around 1%. The CDR3 has 18 amino acids. Trimming removed 1 base at V and 2 bases at J, with 20 bases between. CDR1 is MGHRA and CDR2 is YSYEKL in the germline V gene. This clone was seen only once. The antigen remains undetermined.

The rearrangement links TRBV4-1 to TRBJ2-5; no clear D. The receptor comes from an adult with HIV. The donor label of this sample is uncertain. The sequenced sample was cultured CD4+ T cells from PBMCs, obtained from a patient who received antiretroviral therapy. Here the CDR3 reads CASSQAPPQIQIQETQYF. In DNA form, the CDR3 reads TGCGCCAGCAGCCAAGCCCCTCCACAGATACAAATACAAGAGACCCAGTACTTC.